These 27 T cell receptor beta chains share one sample of origin, sequenced in a study of PD-1 blockade in classical Hodgkin lymphoma. Repertoires were generated with immunoSEQ multiplex PCR, while TCRdb's copy carries only in-frame clones and drops some. The data contain 25,000 to 35,000 clones, roughly 80% of them singletons. Documented time point: cycle 4 day 1 (C4D1), after less than 7 weeks of nivolumab. Each and every patient relapsed after autologous stem cell transplantation, and patients got differing brentuximab vedotin exposure. CD4+ T cells were purified from thawed PBMCs by negative selection. The starting material was CD4+ T cells from blood, obtained before the fourth cycle of nivolumab. The receptor set was obtained from a human donor with classical Hodgkin lymphoma.

Only one count was recorded for this clone. This chain connects TRBV19 to TRBJ2-1; D possibly uses TRBD1 or TRBD2 (6 bases each). The length of the CDR3 is 12 residues. V lost 5 bases and J lost 14, with 16 bases in between. CDR1 is LNHDA, CDR2 SQIVND, per germline (reference sequence). This chain's CDR3 is CASSPRGEGEFF. The CDR3 DNA sequence: TGTGCCAGTAGTCCTAGGGGGGAAGGGGAGTTCTTC. The full variable domain, rest sourced from reference TRBV19 and TRBJ2-1, is DGGITQSPKYLFRKEGQNVTLSCEQNLNHDAMYWYRQDPGQGLRLIYYSQIVNDFQKGDIAEGYSVSREKKESFPLTVTSAQKNPTAFYLCASSPRGEGEFFGPGTRLTVL.

This chain connects TRBV7-2 to TRBJ1-2; D is perhaps TRBD1 (6 bases). Germline values: CDR1 SGHTA, CDR2 FQGNSA. The V end was cut by 5 bases, the J end by 5 bases, with 12 bases between. This CDR3 comprises 13 residues. The CDR3 nucleotides are TGTGCCAGCAGCAGGGGGACGGAATATGGCTACACCTTC. Its translation is CASSRGTEYGYTF.

The chain has TRBV6-5 and TRBJ2-1; 9 bases line up with TRBD1. Germline lookup yields CDR1 MNHEY and CDR2 SVGAGI. The CDR3 spans 14 residues. Trimming cost V 6 bases and J 7 bases; bases outside gene matches: 7. CDR3 sequence: CASRMTGGRNEQFF. The CDR3 nucleotides read TGTGCCAGCAGGATGACAGGGGGGCGGAATGAGCAGTTCTTC.

V is TRBV2 and J is TRBJ2-3, with D possibly matching TRBD2 (5 bases). Trimming took off 6 bases at V and 1 base at J, with 14 bases between the two ends. The CDR3 is 15 residues long. Germline V gene data show CDR1 as SNHLY and CDR2 as FYNNEI. CDR3 nucleotide sequence: TGTGCCAGCAGCCACGCCAGCGGTGGCACAGATACGCAGTATTTT. Amino acid sequence: CASSHASGGTDTQYF.

A word on this clone: The junction shows a germline mismatch at one end, possibly a read error. The genes are TRBV30 and TRBJ1-2; 7 bases line up with TRBD1. Germline V gene data show CDR1 as GTSNPN and CDR2 as SVGIG (reference sequence). This CDR3 comprises 12 residues. The CDR3, as DNA: TGTGCCCGGAGTCCTTACTCGGACAGGCCCGCCTTC. Residues: CARSPYSDRPAF.

The J gene is TRBJ2-7, the V gene TRBV25-1; 7 bases match TRBD1. J lost 4 bases, V lost 3 bases, and 12 bases had no gene match. Germline V lookup: CDR1 MGHDK, CDR2 SYGVNS. This CDR3 spans 16 amino acids. CDR3 DNA sequence: TGTGCCAGCAGTGACTCATTGAGGGGGCTTAGTTACGAGCAGTACTTC. Amino acids: CASSDSLRGLSYEQYF.

This chain links TRBV5-8 with TRBJ1-6; weak D call: TRBD1 (5 bases). Germline values: CDR1 SGHTS, CDR2 YDEGEE. This CDR3 region has 17 residues. With 1 base removed from V and 5 bases from J, the gap between germline ends came to 16 bases. The CDR3 reads CASSLKQREGDNSPLHF. In DNA form, the CDR3 reads TGTGCCAGCAGCTTGAAACAGAGAGAAGGGGATAATTCACCCCTCCACTTT.

The genes are TRBV6-5 and TRBJ1-2; 10 nucleotides agree with TRBD1. The CDR3 extends over 16 amino acids. From germline, CDR1 is MNHEY and CDR2 SVGAGI. With V trimmed by 4 bases and J by 4 bases, 9 bases remained unmatched. The DNA for the CDR3 is TGTGCCAGCAGTTTCCGCTGGACAGGGGGGGCCTATGGCTACACCTTC. Translating it yields CASSFRWTGGAYGYTF.

The chain is built from TRBV18 and TRBJ2-3, with D perhaps matching TRBD1 (6 bases). This CDR3 comprises 14 residues. The ends were cut back, 3 bases at V and 8 bases at J, with 15 bases in the middle. Germline V gene lookup returns CDR1 KGHSH and CDR2 LQKENI. The DNA of the CDR3 is TGTGCCAGCTCACCTTCCTTCGGGACAACTACGCAGTATTTT. Protein product: CASSPSFGTTTQYF.

This chain links TRBV7-2 with TRBJ2-7; 10 nucleotides line up with TRBD1. Germline trimming cut 2 bases from V and 2 bases from J; bases unmatched to any gene: 3. CDR3 length equals 15 residues. In germline, CDR1 is SGHTA, CDR2 FQGNSA. The CDR3 loop is CASSLRQGATYEQYF. In nucleotides, the CDR3 is TGTGCCAGCAGCTTAAGACAGGGGGCCACCTACGAGCAGTACTTC.

The chain is built from TRBV2 and TRBJ2-7; D gene uncertain. This CDR3 region has 13 residues. Trimming shortened V by 1 base and J by 3 bases, and 7 bases separated the two germline ends. Germline loops: CDR1 SNHLY, CDR2 FYNNEI. CDR3 nucleotide sequence: TGTGCCAGCAGTGAAGGCAGTTACTACGAGCAGTACTTC. Translation: CASSEGSYYEQYF.

The gene calls are TRBV4-2 and TRBJ1-1; D unresolved. This CDR3 has 14 residues. Trimming stripped 0 bases from V and 4 bases from J, with 9 bases between. Germline V gene sequence: CDR1 LGHNA, CDR2 YNFKEQ. CDR3 DNA: TGTGCCAGCAGCCAAGATAGGGTTAGCACTGAAGCTTTCTTT. It specifies CASSQDRVSTEAFF.

V usage is TRBV11-3 and J usage is TRBJ2-2, with D possibly being TRBD1 or TRBD2 (5 bases each). The CDR3 is 16 residues long. Germline V gene sequence: CDR1 SGHNT, CDR2 YENEEA. V was trimmed by 2 bases and J by 7 bases, leaving 17 bases between them. This CDR3 reads CASSLSFGTKFGELFF. DNA for the CDR3: TGTGCCAGCAGCTTATCGTTCGGGACGAAGTTCGGGGAGCTGTTTTTT.

The J gene is TRBJ1-2, the V gene TRBV12-5; D uncertain. V lost 0 bases and J 8 bases, leaving 22 bases between the germline ends. The germline CDR1 and CDR2 sequences are LGHNT and FRNRAP. This CDR3 region has 17 residues. The DNA of the CDR3 is TGTGCTAGTGGTTTGGTACTTACGACCGCTTCTCTGGGAGGCTACACCTTC. It specifies CASGLVLTTASLGGYTF.

The rearrangement links TRBV20-1 to TRBJ1-1; D not certain. Per germline, CDR1 DFQATT and CDR2 SNEGSKA (reference sequence). Trimming stripped 5 bases from V and 4 bases from J, with 8 bases between. The CDR3 totals 11 residues. The CDR3 protein is CSAADLTEAFF. The CDR3 nucleotides read TGCAGTGCTGCCGATCTCACTGAAGCTTTCTTT.

This chain joins TRBV5-1 and TRBJ2-7; 12 nucleotides line up with TRBD2. Germline trimming cut 4 bases from V and 4 bases from J; bases unmatched to any gene: 9. From germline, CDR1 is SGHRS and CDR2 YFSETQ. The CDR3 consists of 16 residues. The CDR3 DNA reads TGCGCCAGCAGCCCCCGGACTAGCGGGGCCTCATACGAGCAGTACTTC. Protein: CASSPRTSGASYEQYF.

V and J are TRBV5-5 and TRBJ2-7; possible D gene TRBD1, 6 bases. With 0 bases removed from V and 4 bases from J, the gap between germline ends came to 11 bases. This CDR3 region has 14 residues. Germline CDR1 and CDR2: SGHKS and YYEKEE (reference sequence). DNA of the CDR3: TGTGCCAGCAGCTTGGGACAGGTCTTGTACGAGCAGTACTTC. Amino acids: CASSLGQVLYEQYF.

The CDR3 DNA reads as TGTGCCAGCAGGGGGGTGTCTGGGGCCAACGTCCTGACTTTC. It translates to CASRGVSGANVLTF. V usage is TRBV6-1 and J usage is TRBJ2-6; D is tentatively TRBD1 or TRBD2 (5 bases each). The CDR3 loop spans 14 amino acids. V lost 6 bases to trimming and J lost 1 base, with 7 bases between them. From germline, CDR1 is MNHNS and CDR2 SASEGT.

CDR3 amino acids: CASSFIGQTPNYGYTF. In DNA form, the CDR3 reads TGTGCCAGCAGTTTTATCGGACAGACGCCTAACTATGGCTACACCTTC. This chain links TRBV28 with TRBJ1-2, with TRBD1 as a possible D gene (6 bases). V lost 3 bases, J lost 0 bases, and 14 bases lay in between. Germline V gives CDR1 MDHEN, CDR2 SYDVKM. This CDR3 spans 16 amino acids.

A few counts support this clone. The chain is built from TRBV6-6 and TRBJ1-2; perhaps TRBD1 as D (6 bases). Germline CDR1 reads MNHNY; CDR2 reads SVGAGI (reference sequence). The CDR3 spans 16 residues. V was cut by 8 bases and J by 0 bases, with 19 bases left in between. In DNA form, the CDR3 reads TGTGCCAGCTCAATATCGGGGGCTTCGGCTAACTATGGCTACACCTTC. It yields the protein CASSISGASANYGYTF.

This chain links TRBV7-3 with TRBJ2-2; no clear D gene. V gave up 5 bases and J gave up 4 bases, with 11 bases separating them. CDR1 is SGHTA and CDR2 is FQGTGA in the germline V gene. The CDR3 runs to 14 residues. The CDR3 region is CASSVKRATGELFF. The CDR3 DNA sequence: TGTGCCAGCAGCGTTAAGAGAGCCACCGGGGAGCTGTTTTTT.

V is TRBV5-1 and J is TRBJ2-5, with 7 nucleotides matching TRBD2. The V segment lost 6 bases and the J segment 5 bases; nucleotides outside the gene matches: 10. CDR3 length: 14 amino acids. Per germline, CDR1 SGHRS and CDR2 YFSETQ. The chain's CDR3 is CASTGLGGRETQYF. DNA for the CDR3: TGCGCCAGCACCGGACTAGGAGGGAGGGAGACCCAGTACTTC.

The chain carries TRBV18 and TRBJ1-3, with D possibly matching TRBD1 (5 bases). There are 15 residues in the CDR3. Germline V gene data show CDR1 as KGHSH and CDR2 as LQKENI. With 3 bases removed from V and 3 bases from J, the gap between germline ends came to 12 bases. The chain's CDR3 is CASSPPGSYGNTIYF. CDR3 bases: TGTGCCAGCTCACCGCCAGGGTCGTATGGAAACACCATATATTTT.

The rearrangement links TRBV10-3 to TRBJ1-3, with TRBD1 matching over 9 bases. Germline V gene lookup returns CDR1 ENHRY and CDR2 SYGVKD. V shed 10 bases, J shed 0 bases, and the junction held 10 bases outside the gene matches. This CDR3 has 16 amino acids. CDR3 amino acids: CASASQGARSGNTIYF. CDR3 nucleotides: TGTGCCAGCGCCTCACAGGGGGCGCGCTCTGGAAACACCATATATTTT.

This rearrangement joins TRBV6-1 to TRBJ2-7, with no clear D. CDR3 length: 14 residues. Germline CDR1 is MNHNS and CDR2 is SASEGT. Trimming took off 0 bases at V and 3 bases at J, with 9 bases between the two ends. CDR3 nucleotides: TGTGCCAGCAGTGAAGCAGGTCACCTCTACGAGCAGTACTTC. Residues: CASSEAGHLYEQYF.

This clone was detected a few times. This chain connects TRBV2 to TRBJ1-2, with TRBD1 matching over 7 bases. The CDR3 runs to 12 residues. V shed 8 bases, J shed 8 bases, and the junction held 8 bases outside the gene matches. Germline CDR1 reads SNHLY; CDR2 reads FYNNEI. The CDR3 DNA reads as TGTGCCAGCGTCACAGGGGAAGGGGGCTACACCTTC. Its protein product is CASVTGEGGYTF.

The chain uses TRBV29-1 and TRBJ2-7, with 7 bases fitting TRBD1. With V trimmed by 7 bases and J by 8 bases, 11 bases remained unmatched. Germline V CDR1 and CDR2: SQVTM, ANQGSEA. The CDR3 sequence is 12 residues long. The CDR3, as DNA: TGCAGCGGATGGACAGGAAAGGTAAAGCAGTACTTC. Translation: CSGWTGKVKQYF.